Sequencing of this T cell receptor beta chain was carried out in a study of T-cell memory formation after mild COVID-19. Across the study: The two donors had largely donor-specific TCR clusters.

The germline gives CDR1 KGHSH, CDR2 LQKENI. Trimming removed 6 bases from V and 3 bases from J; junction bases left unmatched: 8. This CDR3 has 16 amino acids. Broader study findings: Contracting CD4+ clones lay largely in CM and EM, with CD8+ ones residing in EMRA.

TCRdb fed the 5' RACE reads into MiXCR, producing one record per CDR3 protein. The sample lists around 300,000 distinct CDR3 sequences; more than 15% were seen once. In this sample, this clonotype turned up a few times. Its antigen is not identified. The chain employs TRBV18 and TRBJ2-1; the match to TRBD1 covers 10 bases. The clonotype was recovered from a man aged 18 to 29 who had mild COVID-19 (a few samples of this study predate the infection). Cell type and time point are not known. The sequencing sample was made of PBMCs or a T cell subset sorted from them (not recorded which). This CDR3 reads CASSQTDRGFYNEQFF. CDR3 DNA sequence: TGTGCCAGCTCCCAGACGGACAGGGGGTTCTACAATGAGCAGTTCTTC.